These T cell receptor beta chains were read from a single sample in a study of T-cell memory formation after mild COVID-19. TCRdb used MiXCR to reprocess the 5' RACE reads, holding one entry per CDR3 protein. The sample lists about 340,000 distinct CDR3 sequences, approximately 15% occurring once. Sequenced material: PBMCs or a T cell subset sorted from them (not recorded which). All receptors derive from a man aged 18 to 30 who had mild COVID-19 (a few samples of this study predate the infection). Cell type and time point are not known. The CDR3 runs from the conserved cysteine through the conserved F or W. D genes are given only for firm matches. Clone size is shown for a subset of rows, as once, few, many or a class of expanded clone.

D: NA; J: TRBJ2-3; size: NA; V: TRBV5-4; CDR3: CASSLEDADTQYF; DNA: TGTGCCAGCAGCCTGGAAGATGCAGATACGCAGTATTTT
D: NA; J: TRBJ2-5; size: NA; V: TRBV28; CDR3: CASTWGPGGEETQYF; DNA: TGTGCCAGCACCTGGGGCCCCGGGGGTGAAGAGACCCAGTACTTC
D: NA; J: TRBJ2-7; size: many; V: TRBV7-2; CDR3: CASSSTHYEQYF; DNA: TGTGCCAGCAGTTCTACCCACTACGAGCAGTACTTC
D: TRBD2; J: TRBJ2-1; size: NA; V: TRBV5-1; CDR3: CASSKSGDSYNEQFF; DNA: TGCGCCAGCAGCAAAAGCGGGGACTCCTACAATGAGCAGTTCTTC
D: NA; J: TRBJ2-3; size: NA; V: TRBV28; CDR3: CASSSGTQRGTDTQYF; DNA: TGTGCCAGCAGTTCAGGGACTCAGAGGGGTACAGATACGCAGTATTTT
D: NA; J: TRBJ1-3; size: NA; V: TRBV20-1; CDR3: CSARHLQGLGNTIYF; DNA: TGCAGTGCTAGGCACTTGCAGGGTCTAGGAAACACCATATATTTT
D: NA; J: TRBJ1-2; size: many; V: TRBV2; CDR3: CASSERAGEGYGYTF; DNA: TGTGCCAGCAGTGAAAGGGCAGGGGAAGGCTATGGCTACACCTTC
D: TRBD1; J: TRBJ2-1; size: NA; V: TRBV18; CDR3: CASSPGQGGYNEQFF; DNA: TGTGCCAGCTCACCAGGACAGGGCGGCTACAATGAGCAGTTCTTC
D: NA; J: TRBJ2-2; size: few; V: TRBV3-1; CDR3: CASSQVQDTGELFF; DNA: TGTGCCAGCAGCCAAGTACAGGACACCGGGGAGCTGTTTTTT
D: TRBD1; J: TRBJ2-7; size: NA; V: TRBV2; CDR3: CASLGRWDRVYEQYF; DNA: TGTGCCAGCCTCGGGAGGTGGGACAGGGTCTACGAGCAGTACTTC
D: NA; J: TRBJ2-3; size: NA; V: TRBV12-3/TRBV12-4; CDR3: CASSNLGGGADTQYF; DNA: TGTGCCAGCAGCAACCTAGGAGGGGGAGCAGATACGCAGTATTTT
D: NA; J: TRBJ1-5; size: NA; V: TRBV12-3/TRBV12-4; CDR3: CASSLFAGVGQPQHF; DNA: TGTGCCAGCAGTTTGTTTGCGGGGGTTGGTCAGCCCCAGCATTTT
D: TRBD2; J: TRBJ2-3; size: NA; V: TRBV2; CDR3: CASSRRTSGTDTQYF; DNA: TGTGCCAGCAGTCGGAGGACTAGCGGCACAGATACGCAGTATTTT
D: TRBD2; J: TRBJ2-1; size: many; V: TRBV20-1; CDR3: CSAREVAGDNEQFF; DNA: TGCAGTGCTAGAGAGGTAGCGGGGGACAATGAGCAGTTCTTC
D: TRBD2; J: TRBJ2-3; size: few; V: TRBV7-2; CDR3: CASSSNRLAGADTQYF; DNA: TGTGCCAGCAGCTCTAACCGACTAGCGGGGGCAGATACGCAGTATTTT